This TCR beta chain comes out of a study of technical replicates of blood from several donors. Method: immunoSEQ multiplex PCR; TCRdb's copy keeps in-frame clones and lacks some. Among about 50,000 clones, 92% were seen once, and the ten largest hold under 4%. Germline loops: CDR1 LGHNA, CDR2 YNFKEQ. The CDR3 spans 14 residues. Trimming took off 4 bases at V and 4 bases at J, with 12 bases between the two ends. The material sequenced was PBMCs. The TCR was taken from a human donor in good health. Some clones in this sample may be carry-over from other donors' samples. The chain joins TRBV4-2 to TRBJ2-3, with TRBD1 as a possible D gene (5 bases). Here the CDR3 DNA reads TGTGCCAGCAGCCCGACAGTTTATTCAGATACGCAGTATTTT. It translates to CASSPTVYSDTQYF.